This TCR beta chain emerged from a study of blood T cells in healthy people across ages. The germline V gene encodes CDR1 SNHLY and CDR2 FYNNEI. The CDR3 loop spans 15 amino acids. Trimming left V 1 base short and J 2 bases short, with 12 bases between. Primers used in a second PCR of about 6 to 12 cycles were a sample-barcoded 5' primer and a J-beta primer mix. MiXCR was run by TCRdb on the 5' RACE reads, yielding one entry per CDR3 protein. The sample consists of 730,000 or so distinct CDR3 sequences, roughly 41% of them appearing once. This sequence originates from a man older than 75 in good health. This chain uses TRBV2 with TRBJ2-7; either TRBD1 or TRBD2 may supply D (5 bases each). The sample was blood. The CDR3 reads CASSEERGLTYEQYF. CDR3 coding DNA: TGTGCCAGCAGTGAAGAACGGGGCCTCACCTACGAGCAGTACTTC. The full variable domain, rest sourced from reference TRBV2 and TRBJ2-7, is EPEVTQTPSHQVTQMGQEVILRCVPISNHLYFYWYRQILGQKVEFLVSFYNNEISEKSEIFDDQFSVERPDGSNFTLKIRSTKLEDSAMYFCASSEERGLTYEQYFGPGTRLTVT.